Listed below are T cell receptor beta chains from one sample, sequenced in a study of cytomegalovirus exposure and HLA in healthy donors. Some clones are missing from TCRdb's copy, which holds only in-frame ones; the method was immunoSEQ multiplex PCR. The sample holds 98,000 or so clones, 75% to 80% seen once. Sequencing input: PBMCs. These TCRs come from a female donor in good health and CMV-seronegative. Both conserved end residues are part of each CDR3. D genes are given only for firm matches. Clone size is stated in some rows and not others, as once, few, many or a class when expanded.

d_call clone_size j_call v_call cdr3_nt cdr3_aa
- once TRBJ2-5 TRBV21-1 TGTGCCAGCGAGCCTAGCGAGAGAGAGACCCAGTACTTC CASEPSERETQYF
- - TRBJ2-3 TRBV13 TGTGCCAGCAGCTCACGAGAAAGCACAGATACGCAGTATTTT CASSSRESTDTQYF
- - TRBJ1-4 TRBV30 TGTGCCTGGAGGAAAAACCTCGTCGGGGGAAGTGAAAAACTGTTTTTT CAWRKNLVGGSEKLFF
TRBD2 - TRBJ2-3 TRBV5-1 TGCGCCAGCAGCTTACCGGAGACTAGCGGAGGCACAGATACGCAGTATTTT CASSLPETSGGTDTQYF
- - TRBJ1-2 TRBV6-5 TGTGCCAGCAGTTCAGGAACCCTCGGGGGGAATTATGGCTACACCTTC CASSSGTLGGNYGYTF
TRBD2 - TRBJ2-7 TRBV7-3 TGTGCCAGCAGCCCCACGGGGGGTACCTCCTACGAGCAGTACTTC CASSPTGGTSYEQYF
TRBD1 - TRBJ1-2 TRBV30 TGTGCCTGGACAGGGGGGAACTATGGCTACACCTTC CAWTGGNYGYTF
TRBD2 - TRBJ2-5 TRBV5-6 TGTGCCAGCAGCTTGGGACTAGCGGGAGGTGAGACCCAGTACTTC CASSLGLAGGETQYF
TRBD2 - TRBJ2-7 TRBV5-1 TGCGCCAGCAGCTTGAACGTCGGCGGGAGAATGGGTTCGCAGTACTTC CASSLNVGGRMGSQYF
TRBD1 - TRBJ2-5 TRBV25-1 TGTGCCAGCAGTGATCCGGGACAGTTTCACCAAGAGACCCAGTACTTC CASSDPGQFHQETQYF
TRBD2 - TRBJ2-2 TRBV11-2 TGTGCCAGCAGCCCTCGGACTAGCGCAAGCACCGGGGAGCTGTTTTTT CASSPRTSASTGELFF
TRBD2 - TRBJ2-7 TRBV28 TGTGCCAGCAGTCCCCCGACTAGCGGCTCCTACGAGCAGTACTTC CASSPPTSGSYEQYF
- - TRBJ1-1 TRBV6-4 TGTGCCAGCATATTAAACGGGAACACTGAAGCTTTCTTT CASILNGNTEAFF
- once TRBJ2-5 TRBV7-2 TGTGCCAGCAGCTACAGACGGGGAGAAGGGACCCAGTACTTC CASSYRRGEGTQYF
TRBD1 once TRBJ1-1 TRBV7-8 TGTGCCAGCAGCCACCGACAGGGTTGGGCTGAAGCTTTCTTT CASSHRQGWAEAFF
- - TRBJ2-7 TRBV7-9 TGTGCCAGCAGCTTAGTTCAAGCATCCGAGCAGTACTTC CASSLVQASEQYF